This TCR beta chain is from a study of Ad26.COV2.S vaccination and SARS-CoV-2 variants. The assay was immunoSEQ multiplex PCR, and TCRdb's table has in-frame clones only and misses some. Found here are about 350,000 clones, 92% of them singletons; the top ten hold roughly 3.9%. This clone has only one observation. Per germline, CDR1 LNHDA and CDR2 SQIVND (reference sequence). The CDR3 extends over 14 amino acids. The V and J ends lost 3 bases and 8 bases respectively, with 16 bases between them. This sample comprised peripheral blood, obtained after recovery from COVID-19. V gene TRBV19 combines with J gene TRBJ1-1; TRBD1 is a possible D gene (5 bases). The sequence was collected from a human donor who had recovered from COVID-19. The CDR3 reads CASSIQGLGAEAFF. CDR3 DNA sequence: TGTGCCAGTAGTATCCAGGGTCTGGGTGCAGAAGCTTTCTTT.